The source of this T cell receptor (beta chain) is a study of cytomegalovirus exposure and HLA in healthy donors. From germline, CDR1 is SGHRS and CDR2 YFSETQ. There are 15 residues in the CDR3. The V gene lost 3 bases and the J gene lost 5 bases, with 16 bases spanning the gap. This PCR relied on a set of 60 Vbeta primers and 13 Jbeta primers. Data came from immunoSEQ multiplex PCR; TCRdb stores just in-frame clones and leaves some out. The repertoire holds 110,000 to 150,000 clones, over 60% seen once, with around 1.7% in the top ten. The TCR was taken from a woman aged 30 to 39 in good health and CMV-seronegative. The sample taken for sequencing was PBMCs. The chain uses TRBV5-1 and TRBJ2-3; weak D call: TRBD2 (6 bases). CDR3 bases: TGCGCCAGCAGCTCGGGGGACCTCCGGATAGATACGCAGTATTTT. Its protein is CASSSGDLRIDTQYF.